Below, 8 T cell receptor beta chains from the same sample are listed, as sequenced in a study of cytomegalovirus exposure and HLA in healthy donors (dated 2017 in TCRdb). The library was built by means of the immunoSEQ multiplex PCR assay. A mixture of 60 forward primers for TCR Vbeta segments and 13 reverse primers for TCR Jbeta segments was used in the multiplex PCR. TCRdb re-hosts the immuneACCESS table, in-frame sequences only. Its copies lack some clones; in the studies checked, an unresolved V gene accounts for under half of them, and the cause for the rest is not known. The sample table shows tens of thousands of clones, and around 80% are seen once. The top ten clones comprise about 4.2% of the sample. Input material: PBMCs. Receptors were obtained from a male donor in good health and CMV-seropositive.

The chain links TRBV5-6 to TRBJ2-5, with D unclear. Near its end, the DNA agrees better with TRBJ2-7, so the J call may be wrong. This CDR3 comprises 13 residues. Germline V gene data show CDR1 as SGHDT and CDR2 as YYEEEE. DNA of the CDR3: TGTGCCAGCAGCCACGACACACCCTACGAGCAGTACTTC. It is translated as CASSHDTPYEQYF.

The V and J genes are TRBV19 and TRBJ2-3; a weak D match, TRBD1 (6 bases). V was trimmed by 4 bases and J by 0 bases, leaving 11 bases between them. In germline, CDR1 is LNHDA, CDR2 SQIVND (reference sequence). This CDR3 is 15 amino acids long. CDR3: CASSNRALSTDTQYF. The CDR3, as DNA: TGTGCCAGTAGTAACAGGGCCCTAAGCACAGATACGCAGTATTTT.

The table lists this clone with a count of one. CDR3 in amino acids: CASSFRRGQNTGELFF. The CDR3 coding sequence is TGTGCCAGCAGCTTCCGCAGGGGGCAGAACACCGGGGAGCTGTTTTTT. V and J are TRBV7-6 and TRBJ2-2; 8 bases line up with TRBD1. V lost 3 bases, J lost 1 base, and 4 bases stayed unmatched. The CDR3 contains 16 residues. Germline V lookup: CDR1 SGHVS, CDR2 FNYEAQ.

The CDR3 protein is CASSGGTVNTEAFF. Here the CDR3 DNA reads TGTGCCAGCAGCGGGGGGACCGTGAACACTGAAGCTTTCTTT. The chain has TRBV5-4 and TRBJ1-1, with D perhaps TRBD1 (5 bases). Trimming removed 4 bases at V and 0 bases at J, with 10 bases between. CDR3 length: 14 residues. CDR1 is SGHNT and CDR2 is YYREEE in the germline V gene (reference sequence).

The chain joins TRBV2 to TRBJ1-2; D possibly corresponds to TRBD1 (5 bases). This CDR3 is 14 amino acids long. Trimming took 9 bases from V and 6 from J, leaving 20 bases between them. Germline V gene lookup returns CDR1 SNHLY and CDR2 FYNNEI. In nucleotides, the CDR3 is TGTGCCAGGGGAGGTCGGGGGGATCAGAATGGCTACACCTTC. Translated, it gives CARGGRGDQNGYTF.

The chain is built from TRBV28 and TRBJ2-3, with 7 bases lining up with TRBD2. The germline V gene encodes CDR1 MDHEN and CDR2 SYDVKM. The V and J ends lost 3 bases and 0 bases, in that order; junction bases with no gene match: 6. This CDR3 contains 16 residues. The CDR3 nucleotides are TGTGCCAGCAGTTTCGGCCTAGCGGATAGCACAGATACGCAGTATTTT. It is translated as CASSFGLADSTDTQYF. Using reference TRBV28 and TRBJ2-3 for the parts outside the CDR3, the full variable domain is DVKVTQSSRYLVKRTGEKVFLECVQDMDHENMFWYRQDPGLGLRLIYFSYDVKMKEKGDIPEGYSVSREKKERFSLILESASTNQTSMYLCASSFGLADSTDTQYFGPGTRLTVL.

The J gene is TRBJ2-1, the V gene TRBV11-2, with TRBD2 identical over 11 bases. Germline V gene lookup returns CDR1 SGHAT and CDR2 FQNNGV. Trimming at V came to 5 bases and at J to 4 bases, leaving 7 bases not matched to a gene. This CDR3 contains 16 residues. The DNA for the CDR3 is TGTGCCAGCAGCCTCGACGTAGCGGGGGGGTACAATGAGCAGTTCTTC. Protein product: CASSLDVAGGYNEQFF.

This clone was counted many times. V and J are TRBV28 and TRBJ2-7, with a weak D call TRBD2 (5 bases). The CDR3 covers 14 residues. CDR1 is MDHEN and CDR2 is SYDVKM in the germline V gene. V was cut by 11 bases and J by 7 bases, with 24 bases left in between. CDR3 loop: CASRPGLTLREQYF. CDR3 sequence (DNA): TGTGCCTCCCGTCCTGGACTGACCCTACGGGAGCAGTACTTC.